This T cell receptor beta chain is drawn from a study of T cell clonality in common variable immunodeficiency. Measured with immunoSEQ multiplex PCR; TCRdb has only the in-frame clones, and not every one. This sample carries tens of thousands of clones and no singletons, and around 2.4% goes to the top ten. Aged about 8 to 65 years, CVID subjects averaged about 40 years old. The CDR3 has 16 amino acids. V lost 5 bases and J lost 0; bases outside the gene matches: 7. Germline CDR1 and CDR2: SGHTA and FQGTGA. This clone was counted many times. Its target is not known. The read halts 3 residues ahead of the CDR3 end, with the missing end drawn from the germline J gene. Findings of the study overall: Common variable immunodeficiency TCR beta sequences reportedly had fewer deletions and N-nucleotide insertions. CVID subjects had higher TCRbeta clonality than healthy controls, most marked in about a third. Authors noted CVID clonality's cause needs subpopulation repertoire sequencing.

The receptor was isolated from a human donor with common variable immunodeficiency. The sequenced sample was peripheral blood mononuclear cells. The rearrangement uses TRBV7-3 and TRBJ2-1; 7 bases are a match to TRBD2. CDR3 bases read: TGTGCCAGCAGCCCTCGGGGAGGGAGCTCCTACAATGAG. The encoded protein is CASSPRGGSSYNE. The whole CDR3 sequence is CASSPRGGSSYNEQFF.